This record covers a single TCR beta chain. Source study methods: With immunoSEQ giving junction-only sequences and no quality scores, filtering differed. Clones were sequenced by immunoSEQ multiplex PCR, and TCRdb holds only the in-frame ones, with some missing. That table furnishes V, J and clone size, whereas the DNA furnished D and trimming. This sample has over a million clones, with around 97% found just once. These data are taken from a study of shared clonotypes between healthy human individuals. Each of the donors was a healthy adult who was HIV-negative and had not had a recent acute infection or vaccination. Naive CD4+ cells were CD45RA-selected; the remaining cells were memory. The CDR3 totals 18 residues. Trimming cost V 6 bases and J 2 bases; bases outside gene matches: 9. Per germline, CDR1 MNHEY and CDR2 SMNVEV (reference sequence).

This rearrangement joins TRBV27 to TRBJ2-3; 15 bases line up with TRBD2. The sample taken for sequencing was naive CD4+ T cells sorted from blood. Subset given: CD45RA+ positively selected. This clonotype originated in a man aged 25-40 years in good health. CDR3 in amino acids: CASRHHGLAGGNTDTQYF. In DNA, the CDR3 is TGTGCCAGCAGACACCATGGACTAGCGGGAGGGAACACAGATACGCAGTATTTT.